The T cell receptor beta chain under discussion was sequenced for a study of blood T cell repertoires in COVID-19. Study summary: COVID-19 samples, acute and convalescent, were from the United States, Italy and Spain. T cells, B-cell-depleted T cells, or PBMCs provided the cDNA or gDNA that served as material.

The V and J ends lost 1 base and 3 bases respectively, with 7 bases between them. Germline V gene sequence: CDR1 LNHNV, CDR2 YYDKDF (reference sequence). This CDR3 spans 13 amino acids. The assay was immunoSEQ multiplex PCR, and TCRdb's table has in-frame clones only and misses some. The data show approximately 70,000 clones, over 80% seen once. Sequences were obtained from peripheral blood. J is TRBJ2-7 and V is TRBV15, with D uncertain. The sequence came from a man older than 75 with active or convalescent COVID-19. CDR3 DNA sequence: TGTGCCACCAGCAGAGTCGTGTACTACGAGCAGTACTTC. It yields the protein CATSRVVYYEQYF.